These T cell receptor beta chains were read from a single sample in a study of T-cell reconstitution after alpha-beta-depleted transplantation in children. TCRdb re-analysed the PCR reads in MiXCR, keeping a single row per CDR3 protein. There are some 220,000 distinct CDR3 sequences in the sample; 11% occur only once, and about 28% lies in the top ten. The sequences come from PBMCs, collected before TCRalphabeta/CD19-depleted stem cell transplant. These TCRs come from a child younger than two with acute myeloid leukemia, due to receive a stem cell transplant. The conserved cysteine and the conserved F or W are not part of the CDR3 here. Some rows have no size entry. The others give once, few or many, or a class for an expanded clone.

V gene	J gene	clone size	CDR3 protein
TRBV11-2	TRBJ2-1	few	ASSSGLAGGGGNEQF
TRBV7-3	TRBJ2-3	-	ASSLTNAGGRTDTQY
TRBV7-2	TRBJ2-2	few	ASSLGSVTGELF
TRBV11-2	TRBJ2-1	many	ASSPISYNEQF
TRBV19	TRBJ1-5	-	ASSIGDNQPQH
TRBV5-1	TRBJ1-6	many	ASSLGTGGQSSYNSPLH
TRBV11-2	TRBJ2-1	many	ASSLGTSGRIEQF
TRBV12-3/TRBV12-4	TRBJ2-5	many	ASSLRGVKETQY
TRBV18	TRBJ2-5	many	ASSPTLGGKQETQY
TRBV3-1	TRBJ2-5	many	ASSQGPLLVETQY
TRBV30	TRBJ2-1	many	AWMTQTDEQF
TRBV15	TRBJ2-5	many	ATSSRTGSETQY
TRBV29-1	TRBJ1-6	many	SVDIGTANSPLH
TRBV5-1	TRBJ2-4	few	ASSLFPAAKNIQY
TRBV20-1	TRBJ2-1	many	SASKASGTFYNEQF
TRBV10-1	TRBJ2-7	-	ARPGQGAHEQY
TRBV10-2	TRBJ2-3	-	ASNLLAGRRDTQY
TRBV6-1	TRBJ2-3	few	ACRRTSGGASTDTQY
TRBV15	TRBJ2-1	-	ATSGPVTGLLHNEQF
TRBV3-1	TRBJ1-5	many	ASSQAPYQPQH
TRBV24-1	TRBJ2-2	many	ATSDPNGELF
TRBV12-3/TRBV12-4	TRBJ1-1	many	ASSPGPEAF
TRBV20-1	TRBJ2-2	many	SARDEQGGELF